Listed below are T cell receptor beta chains from one sample, sequenced in a study of CD8+ T cells in alopecia areata. Here immunoSEQ multiplex PCR was the method, and the copy in TCRdb shows in-frame clones only, minus some. The sample records roughly 100,000 clones, 61% being singletons. The starting material was CD8+ T cells sorted from blood, obtained at week 4, from a patient treated with tofacitinib. The receptors come from a human donor with alopecia areata. The CDR3 runs from the conserved cysteine through the conserved F or W. Fields, in order: clone size, D gene, J gene, V gene, CDR3 DNA, CDR3 protein. The D gene is left open where the match is weak. Clone size is shown for a subset of rows, as once, few, many or a class of expanded clone.

NA,TRBD1,TRBJ2-6,TRBV9,TGTGCCAGCAGTCCCGTTGGGACAGGACCCTCTGGGGCCAACGTCCTGACTTTC,CASSPVGTGPSGANVLTF
NA,TRBD2,TRBJ2-5,TRBV5-7,TGTGCCAGCAGCTTGGGACTAGCGGGAGTGGGAGAGACCCAGTACTTC,CASSLGLAGVGETQYF
NA,NA,TRBJ2-6,TRBV2,TGTGCCAGCACCGGGCCCCGCCGGGCTGGGGCCAACGTCCTGACTTTC,CASTGPRRAGANVLTF
once,NA,TRBJ2-2,TRBV5-6,TGTGCCAGCAGCCCCGGGACACCGAACACCGGGGAGCTGTTTTTT,CASSPGTPNTGELFF
NA,TRBD2,TRBJ2-1,TRBV28,TGTGCCAGCAGTTCGGCTAGCGGCTACAATGAGCAGTTCTTC,CASSSASGYNEQFF
NA,NA,TRBJ2-5,TRBV30,TGTGCCCTAGAGGGAGAGACCCAGTACTTC,CALEGETQYF
NA,NA,TRBJ1-1,TRBV13,TGTGCCAGCAGCTTAACCGAGGACCGGATCGAAGCTTTCTTT,CASSLTEDRIEAFF
NA,NA,TRBJ2-3,TRBV4-1,TGCGCCAGCAGCCAAGGGGAGGATACGCAGTATTTT,CASSQGEDTQYF
NA,NA,TRBJ1-5,TRBV25-1,TGTGCCAGCAGTGAATCTGGCTTGGGCAATCAGCCCCAGCATTTT,CASSESGLGNQPQHF
few,NA,TRBJ1-2,TRBV4-3,TGCGCCAGCAGCCAAGTGGGGCAGGTCTATGGCTACACCTTC,CASSQVGQVYGYTF
NA,NA,TRBJ1-5,TRBV4-3,TGCGCCAGCAGCCAAGATAGAGGGGGGACCCAGCATTTT,CASSQDRGGTQHF
few,NA,TRBJ1-1,TRBV4-1,TGCGCCAGCAGCCAAGTAACCAAGAACACTGAAGCTTTCTTT,CASSQVTKNTEAFF
NA,TRBD2,TRBJ2-1,TRBV13,TGTGCCAGCAGCATTACTAGCGGGAGTGGCAATGAGCAGTTCTTC,CASSITSGSGNEQFF
NA,NA,TRBJ1-2,TRBV4-1,TGCGCCAGCAGCCATGGGCAGGGTAGCTATGGCTACACCTTC,CASSHGQGSYGYTF
few,NA,TRBJ2-1,TRBV27,TGTGCCGCCGGGACTCTTACCTACAATGAGCAGTTCTTC,CAAGTLTYNEQFF
NA,TRBD2,TRBJ2-3,TRBV27,TGTGCCAGCAGTCACATGACTAGCGGGATCACAGATACGCAGTATTTT,CASSHMTSGITDTQYF
NA,TRBD2,TRBJ2-7,TRBV9,TGTGCCAGCAGCGTAGGTGGACTAGCGGGGGACGAGCAGTACTTC,CASSVGGLAGDEQYF
NA,NA,TRBJ1-5,TRBV6-5,TGTGCCAGCAGTCCCCGAATGGATAGCAATCAGCCCCAGCATTTT,CASSPRMDSNQPQHF
NA,NA,TRBJ1-1,TRBV9,TGTGCCAGCAGCGTAGTGGCCGGACTGAACACTGAAGCTTTCTTT,CASSVVAGLNTEAFF
few,NA,TRBJ2-2,TRBV5-1,TGCGCCAGCAGCTTCGTGGCTAGTCTTGCCGGGGAGCTGTTTTTT,CASSFVASLAGELFF
few,TRBD2,TRBJ2-3,TRBV27,TGTGCCAGCAGTTTGGGAATAGGGACTAGCGGGAGTACAGATACGCAGTATTTT,CASSLGIGTSGSTDTQYF
NA,NA,TRBJ2-1,TRBV25-1,TGTGCCATGGGCGACAATGAGCAGTTCTTC,CAMGDNEQFF
NA,NA,TRBJ1-1,TRBV4-1,TGCGCCAGCAGCCAAGTCGAAAAGGCATCTGGCCTGGCTTTCTTT,CASSQVEKASGLAFF
NA,NA,TRBJ2-7,TRBV9,TGTGCCAGCAGCTCTTGGGACGGCCACTACGAGCAGTACTTC,CASSSWDGHYEQYF
NA,NA,TRBJ1-1,TRBV5-1,TGCGCCAGCACCAGCAACACTGAAGCTTTCTTT,CASTSNTEAFF
NA,TRBD1,TRBJ2-7,TRBV6-5,TGTGCCGTGGCGTGGTCGCAGGGGGCTGGCGAGCAGTACTTC,CAVAWSQGAGEQYF
NA,TRBD1,TRBJ1-1,TRBV15,TGTGCCACCAGCAGAACTCTCCTCTGGACAGGGCCGAGGGACACTGAAGCTTTCTTT,CATSRTLLWTGPRDTEAFF
once,NA,TRBJ1-2,TRBV27,TGTGCCAGCAGTTCGGGGGGAACCTATGGCTACACCTTC,CASSSGGTYGYTF
NA,NA,TRBJ1-5,TRBV27,TGTGCCAGCAGTGACCATGGAGGGGGCAATCAGCCCCAGCATTTT,CASSDHGGGNQPQHF
NA,TRBD1,TRBJ2-5,TRBV7-9,TGTGCCAGCAGCCAGGACAGGTATCAAGAGACCCAGTACTTC,CASSQDRYQETQYF
NA,NA,TRBJ1-1,TRBV30,TGTGCCTGGAGTGTAGCAGGTTGGACTGAAGCTTTCTTT,CAWSVAGWTEAFF
once,NA,TRBJ2-3,TRBV5-4,TGTGCCAGCAGCTTTAATGCGTTTGTCGCAGGGGCAGCCGATACGCAGTATTTT,CASSFNAFVAGAADTQYF
NA,NA,TRBJ2-7,TRBV27,TGTGCCAGCAGTTTAATGGCGGGGCCCTACGAGCAGTACTTC,CASSLMAGPYEQYF
few,NA,TRBJ1-1,TRBV4-3,TGCGCCAGCAGCCAAGGGAGCAACACTGAAGCTTTCTTT,CASSQGSNTEAFF
NA,NA,TRBJ2-7,TRBV7-8,TGTGCCAGCAGCTTAGACAGGGGAGGACCCTCCGAGCAGTACTTC,CASSLDRGGPSEQYF
NA,TRBD2,TRBJ2-1,TRBV5-1,TGCGCCAGCAGCACTAGCGGAGACAATGAGCAGTTCTTC,CASSTSGDNEQFF
NA,NA,TRBJ2-7,TRBV25-1,TGTGCCAGCAGTGAATACGACAAGGGGATATATAAGCAGTACTTC,CASSEYDKGIYKQYF
NA,TRBD2,TRBJ2-7,TRBV4-1,TGCGCCAGCAGCCAAGTGGCTAGCGGGAGGACGGCCTACGAGCAGTACTTC,CASSQVASGRTAYEQYF
few,NA,TRBJ2-2,TRBV29-1,TGCAGCGTCAAGGAGGGGGGTAACACCGGGGAGCTGTTTTTT,CSVKEGGNTGELFF
medium-sized,TRBD1,TRBJ2-7,TRBV28,TGTGCCAGCAGCCCATCGACAGGGAGCTCCTACGAGCAGTACTTC,CASSPSTGSSYEQYF
once,NA,TRBJ2-7,TRBV29-1,TGCAGCGTTGAAGATCCGGTGAAGGGGCTGGGGCAGTACTTC,CSVEDPVKGLGQYF
NA,NA,TRBJ2-1,TRBV7-9,TGTGCCAGCAGCCGCGGGCATGAGCAGTTCTTC,CASSRGHEQFF
NA,TRBD1,TRBJ2-7,TRBV6-5,TGTGCCAGCAGTTACCACGGGACAGGCTACGAGCAGTACTTC,CASSYHGTGYEQYF
NA,NA,TRBJ2-1,TRBV5-1,TGCGCCAGCAGCTTCGCTGGGGATGATTACAATGAGCAGTTCTTC,CASSFAGDDYNEQFF
NA,TRBD2,TRBJ2-7,TRBV27,TGTGCCAGCAGTCCGGGACTAGCGTACGAGCAGTACTTC,CASSPGLAYEQYF
few,NA,TRBJ2-3,TRBV7-3,TGTGCCAGCAGCCAGAGACAGGGCACAGATACGCAGTATTTT,CASSQRQGTDTQYF
NA,NA,TRBJ1-5,TRBV7-6,TGTGCCAGCAGCTTAGGGGTTGGGCCTAGCAATCAGCCCCAGCATTTT,CASSLGVGPSNQPQHF
NA,NA,TRBJ1-1,TRBV30,TGTGCCTGGAGTGTACTTGGGGAAGCTTTCTTT,CAWSVLGEAFF
once,NA,TRBJ2-2,TRBV5-1,TGCGCCAGCAGCTTGACATGGGATAACACCGGGGAGCTGTTTTTT,CASSLTWDNTGELFF